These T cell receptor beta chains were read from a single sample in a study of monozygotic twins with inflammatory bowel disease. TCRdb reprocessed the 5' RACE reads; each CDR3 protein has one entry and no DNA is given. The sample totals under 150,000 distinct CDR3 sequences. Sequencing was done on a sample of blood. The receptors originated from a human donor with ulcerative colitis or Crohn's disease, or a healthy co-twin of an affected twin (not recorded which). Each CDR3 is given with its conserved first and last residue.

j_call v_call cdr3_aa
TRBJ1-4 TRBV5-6 CASIFGGSNEKLFF
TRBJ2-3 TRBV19 CASSIDGTTTSTDTQYF
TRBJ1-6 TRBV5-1 CASSSDRGENSPLHF
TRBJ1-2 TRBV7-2 CASSLEAAASGTF
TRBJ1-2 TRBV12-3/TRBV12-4 CASSFWYYGYTF
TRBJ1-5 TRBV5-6 CASSLYWGTAQHF
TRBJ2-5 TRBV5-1 CASSRWSGGSQETQYF
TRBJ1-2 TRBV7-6 CASSLFTGGDGYTF
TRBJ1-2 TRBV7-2 CASSLEVSGVDGYTF
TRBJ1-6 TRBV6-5 CASSPPGAATNNSPLHF
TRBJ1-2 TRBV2 CASTEVGEGYTF
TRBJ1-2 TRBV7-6 CASSLDTSGKYGYTF
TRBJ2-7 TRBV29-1 CSVEGTGGIYEQYF
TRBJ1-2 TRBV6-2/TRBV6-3 CASSTRSLGYTF
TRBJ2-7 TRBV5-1 CASSSLLSGRGLAGEEQYF
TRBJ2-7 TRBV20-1 CSAMRQGSSYEQYF
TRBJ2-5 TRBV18 CASSPGHLQETQYF
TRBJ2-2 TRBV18 CASSRMSGDTGELFF
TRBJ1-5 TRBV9 CASSISGNQPQHF
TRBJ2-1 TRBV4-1 CASSQVVSGPNEQFF
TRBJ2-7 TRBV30 CAWSRGSFTYEQYF
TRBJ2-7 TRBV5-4 CASSLPRQGSLYEQYF
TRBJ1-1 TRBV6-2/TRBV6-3 CASRIAPGVNTEAFF
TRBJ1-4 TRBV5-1 CASSWGTVSTNEKLFF
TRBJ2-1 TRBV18 CASSPPGGPGGNEQFF
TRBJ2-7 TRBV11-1 CASSHRDRGLYELYF
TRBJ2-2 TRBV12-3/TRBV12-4 CASSFGGGAVTGELFF
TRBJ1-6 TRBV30 CAWSVRYNSPLHF
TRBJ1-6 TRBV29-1 CSAKGTGPNSPLHF
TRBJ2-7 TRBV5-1 CASSPEGGFYEQYF
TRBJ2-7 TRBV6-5 CASRDASDYEQYF
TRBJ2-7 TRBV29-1 CSVEEFGTRRVREQYF
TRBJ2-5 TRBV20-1 CSASIYRGSETQYF
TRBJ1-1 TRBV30 CAWTGGPTLNTEAFF
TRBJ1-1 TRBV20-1 CSARDLSRGLLNTEAFF
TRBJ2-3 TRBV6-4 CASSDAGGTDTQYF
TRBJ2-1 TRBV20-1 CSARDERGGDEQFF
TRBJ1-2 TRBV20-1 CSAVRDTYGYTF
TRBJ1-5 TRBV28 CASMNYRDQPQHF
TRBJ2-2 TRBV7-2 CASSQTANTGELFF
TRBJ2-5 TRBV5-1 CASRDSQETQYF
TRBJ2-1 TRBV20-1 CSAIEWSAPNEQFF